A selection of T cell receptor beta chains follows, all from one sample in a study of T cells after yellow fever vaccination. MiXCR was run by TCRdb on the 5' RACE reads, yielding one entry per CDR3 protein. The sample contains approximately 510,000 distinct CDR3 sequences, 20% to 25% of which appear only once. The sample was PBMCs, taken approximately 22 days after the first yellow fever vaccination. Receptors were obtained from a man aged 18 to 29 who received the YFV17D yellow fever vaccine. Each CDR3 is given with its conserved first and last residue. Fields, in order: J gene, clone size, V gene, D gene, CDR3 DNA, CDR3 protein. The D gene is left open where the match is weak. The size entry is marked missing in some rows and otherwise reads once, few, many or a size class.

J gene: TRBJ1-1
clone size: few
V gene: TRBV7-9
D gene: NA
CDR3 DNA: TGTGCCAGCAGCCTAGAAGGGGAGCAAAAAGCTTTCTTT
CDR3 protein: CASSLEGEQKAFF

J gene: TRBJ2-5
clone size: few
V gene: TRBV5-1
D gene: TRBD2
CDR3 DNA: TGCGCCAGCAGCTTGAGACTAGCGGGGGACCAACAAGAGACCCAGTACTTC
CDR3 protein: CASSLRLAGDQQETQYF

J gene: TRBJ2-6
clone size: NA
V gene: TRBV2
D gene: NA
CDR3 DNA: TGTGCCAGCAGTGAAATGGGGGCTGGGGCCAACGTCCTGACTTTC
CDR3 protein: CASSEMGAGANVLTF

J gene: TRBJ1-4
clone size: NA
V gene: TRBV6-1
D gene: NA
CDR3 DNA: TGTGCCAGCAGTGAATTCCAGATTCGTAATGAAAAACTGTTTTTT
CDR3 protein: CASSEFQIRNEKLFF

J gene: TRBJ2-3
clone size: few
V gene: TRBV12-3/TRBV12-4
D gene: TRBD1
CDR3 DNA: TGTGCCAGCAGAGAAGGACAGGGACCGGGGGATACGCAGTATTTT
CDR3 protein: CASREGQGPGDTQYF

J gene: TRBJ1-1
clone size: NA
V gene: TRBV12-3/TRBV12-4
D gene: TRBD1
CDR3 DNA: TGTGCCAGCAGACCGGGACCCGGGACAGGGAACACTGAAGCTTTCTTT
CDR3 protein: CASRPGPGTGNTEAFF

J gene: TRBJ1-6
clone size: NA
V gene: TRBV7-7
D gene: NA
CDR3 DNA: TGTGCCAGCAGCGAGGACAGAGATTCACCCCTCCACTTT
CDR3 protein: CASSEDRDSPLHF

J gene: TRBJ1-4
clone size: NA
V gene: TRBV7-2
D gene: NA
CDR3 DNA: TGTGCCAGCAGTTACGGGCATCCGTACGGAAAACTGTTTTTT
CDR3 protein: CASSYGHPYGKLFF

J gene: TRBJ1-1
clone size: few
V gene: TRBV10-3
D gene: NA
CDR3 DNA: TGTGCCATCGGACCGGACACTATGAACACTGAAGCTTTCTTT
CDR3 protein: CAIGPDTMNTEAFF

J gene: TRBJ2-3
clone size: few
V gene: TRBV11-2
D gene: TRBD2
CDR3 DNA: TGTGCCAGCAGCGAGCTAGCGGAGGGCACAGATACGCAGTATTTT
CDR3 protein: CASSELAEGTDTQYF

J gene: TRBJ2-3
clone size: few
V gene: TRBV12-3/TRBV12-4
D gene: TRBD2
CDR3 DNA: TGTGCCAGCAGTTCCGGCGGGGGAAGCACAGATACGCAGTATTTT
CDR3 protein: CASSSGGGSTDTQYF

J gene: TRBJ1-4
clone size: few
V gene: TRBV5-1
D gene: TRBD1
CDR3 DNA: TGCGCCAGCAGCCTGACAGGGGCTAATGAAAAACTGTTTTTT
CDR3 protein: CASSLTGANEKLFF

J gene: TRBJ2-5
clone size: many
V gene: TRBV29-1
D gene: TRBD2
CDR3 DNA: TGCAGCGTCTCGACTAGCGGGGGGCAAGAGACCCAGTACTTC
CDR3 protein: CSVSTSGGQETQYF

J gene: TRBJ2-5
clone size: NA
V gene: TRBV7-9
D gene: NA
CDR3 DNA: TGTGCCAGCACCCCGGATCTAGCTTTGGAGACCCAGTACTTC
CDR3 protein: CASTPDLALETQYF

J gene: TRBJ1-2
clone size: many
V gene: TRBV4-2
D gene: NA
CDR3 DNA: TGTGCCAGCAGCCAAGATCCGACCTCTCCCGGCTATGGCTACACCTTC
CDR3 protein: CASSQDPTSPGYGYTF

J gene: TRBJ2-1
clone size: NA
V gene: TRBV11-2
D gene: NA
CDR3 DNA: TGTGCCAGCAGCTTAGTCTCCTGGACCTACAATGAGCAGTTCTTC
CDR3 protein: CASSLVSWTYNEQFF

J gene: TRBJ2-3
clone size: NA
V gene: TRBV10-2
D gene: NA
CDR3 DNA: TGCGCCAGCAGTTGGGTCTCTTCGGATACGCAGTATTTT
CDR3 protein: CASSWVSSDTQYF

J gene: TRBJ2-5
clone size: NA
V gene: TRBV20-1
D gene: NA
CDR3 DNA: TGCAGTGCTCACCAAGGACGGAAACAAGAGACCCAGTACTTC
CDR3 protein: CSAHQGRKQETQYF

J gene: TRBJ2-5
clone size: few
V gene: TRBV28
D gene: TRBD1
CDR3 DNA: TGTGCCAGCAGTTTGGGGGACAGCCAGTACTTC
CDR3 protein: CASSLGDSQYF

J gene: TRBJ2-5
clone size: few
V gene: TRBV25-1
D gene: NA
CDR3 DNA: TGTGCCAGCAGTGAATTTGGTGGTGTCTCAGAGACCCAGTACTTC
CDR3 protein: CASSEFGGVSETQYF

J gene: TRBJ2-7
clone size: few
V gene: TRBV12-3/TRBV12-4
D gene: TRBD1
CDR3 DNA: TGTGCCAGCAGTTTGGGACAGGGGGCCAACGAGCAGTACTTC
CDR3 protein: CASSLGQGANEQYF

J gene: TRBJ2-5
clone size: few
V gene: TRBV7-9
D gene: NA
CDR3 DNA: TGTGCCAGCAGCTTAAGTAGGGACGGGCAAGAGACCCAGTACTTC
CDR3 protein: CASSLSRDGQETQYF

J gene: TRBJ1-2
clone size: NA
V gene: TRBV20-1
D gene: NA
CDR3 DNA: TGCAGTGCCGAACTAGGACACTCGTATGGCTACACCTTC
CDR3 protein: CSAELGHSYGYTF

J gene: TRBJ2-3
clone size: few
V gene: TRBV7-3
D gene: TRBD1
CDR3 DNA: TGTGCCAGCAGCCCACAGGGGTTTCGGACAGATACGCAGTATTTT
CDR3 protein: CASSPQGFRTDTQYF

J gene: TRBJ2-3
clone size: NA
V gene: TRBV30
D gene: NA
CDR3 DNA: TGTGCCTGGAGTGCAAGGACCGATCCTAGCACAGATACGCAGTATTTT
CDR3 protein: CAWSARTDPSTDTQYF

J gene: TRBJ2-5
clone size: NA
V gene: TRBV2
D gene: NA
CDR3 DNA: TGTGCCAGCAGTGAGGGGTCCCAGGCGGAGACCCAGTACTTC
CDR3 protein: CASSEGSQAETQYF

J gene: TRBJ1-4
clone size: NA
V gene: TRBV25-1
D gene: NA
CDR3 DNA: TGTGCCAGCAGTCGCGGAGGGGACTATAATGAAAAACTGTTTTTT
CDR3 protein: CASSRGGDYNEKLFF

J gene: TRBJ1-5
clone size: NA
V gene: TRBV7-2
D gene: TRBD1
CDR3 DNA: TGTGCCAGCAGCTCACAGGGGGTGGATCAGCCCCAGCATTTT
CDR3 protein: CASSSQGVDQPQHF

J gene: TRBJ1-3
clone size: few
V gene: TRBV5-1
D gene: NA
CDR3 DNA: TGCGCCAGCAGCTTGGCAACAGGGAGTGGAAACACCATATATTTT
CDR3 protein: CASSLATGSGNTIYF

J gene: TRBJ1-5
clone size: NA
V gene: TRBV28
D gene: NA
CDR3 DNA: TGTGCCAGCAGTTTAAGAGGACGGGGCAATCAGCCCCAGCATTTT
CDR3 protein: CASSLRGRGNQPQHF

J gene: TRBJ2-1
clone size: few
V gene: TRBV28
D gene: NA
CDR3 DNA: TGTGCCAGCAGTCTAAACCTGAAGAATGAGCAGTTCTTC
CDR3 protein: CASSLNLKNEQFF